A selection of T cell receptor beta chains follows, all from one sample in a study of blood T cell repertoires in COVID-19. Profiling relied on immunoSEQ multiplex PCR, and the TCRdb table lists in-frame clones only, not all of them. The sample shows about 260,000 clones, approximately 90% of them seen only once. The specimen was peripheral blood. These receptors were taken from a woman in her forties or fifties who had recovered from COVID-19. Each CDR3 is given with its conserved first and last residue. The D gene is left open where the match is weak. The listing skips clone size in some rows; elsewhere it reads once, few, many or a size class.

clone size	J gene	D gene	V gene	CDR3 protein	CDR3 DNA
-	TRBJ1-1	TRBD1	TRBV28	CASYTRQGITEAFF	TGTGCCAGTTACACCCGACAGGGTATCACTGAAGCTTTCTTT
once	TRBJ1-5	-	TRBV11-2	CASSLGSGDRYQPQHF	TGTGCCAGCAGCTTAGGTTCCGGTGACAGATATCAGCCCCAGCATTTT
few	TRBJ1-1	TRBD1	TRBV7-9	CASSLSGQPNTEAFF	TGTGCCAGCAGCTTATCGGGACAGCCGAACACTGAAGCTTTCTTT
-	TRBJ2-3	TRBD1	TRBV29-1	CSVRGQRTDTQYF	TGCAGCGTTAGGGGGCAGAGGACAGATACGCAGTATTTT
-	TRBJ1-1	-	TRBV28	CASSFEGGTEAFF	TGTGCCAGCAGTTTTGAGGGAGGGACTGAAGCTTTCTTT
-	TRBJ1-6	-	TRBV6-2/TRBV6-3	CASSYNSPDYNSPLHF	TGTGCCAGCAGTTACAACAGTCCGGACTATAATTCACCCCTCCACTTT
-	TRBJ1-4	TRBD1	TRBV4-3	CASSQDSGGGGGKLFF	TGCGCCAGCAGCCAAGATTCAGGGGGCGGTGGGGGAAAACTGTTTTTT
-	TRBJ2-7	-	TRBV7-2	CASSLAGGYEQYF	TGTGCCAGCAGCTTAGCGGGGGGCTACGAGCAGTACTTC
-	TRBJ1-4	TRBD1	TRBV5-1	CASRMGQGGDKLFF	TGCGCCAGCAGAATGGGGCAGGGGGGAGACAAACTGTTTTTT
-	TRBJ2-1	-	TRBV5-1	CASSSLPGGAGSSYNEQFF	TGCGCCAGCAGCTCCCTCCCTGGGGGAGCGGGTAGCTCCTACAATGAGCAGTTCTTC
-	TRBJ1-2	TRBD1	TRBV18	CASSRLGTEYGYTF	TGTGCCAGCTCGAGGCTCGGGACAGAATATGGCTACACCTTC
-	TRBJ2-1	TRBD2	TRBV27	CASSLGVAGTYNEQFF	TGTGCCAGCAGTTTAGGAGTAGCGGGGACCTACAATGAGCAGTTCTTC
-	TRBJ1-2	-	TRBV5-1	CASSLSSSGQGFGYTF	TGCGCCAGCAGCTTGAGCTCTTCCGGGCAGGGCTTTGGCTACACCTTC
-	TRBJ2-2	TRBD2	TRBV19	CASSWFSGGSGELFF	TGTGCCAGTAGTTGGTTTAGCGGGGGATCCGGGGAGCTGTTTTTT
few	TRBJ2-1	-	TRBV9	CASSVGGTYDEQFF	TGTGCCAGCAGCGTAGGAGGAACTTACGATGAGCAGTTCTTC
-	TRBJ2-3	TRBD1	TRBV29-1	CSVDPDRGADTQYF	TGCAGCGTTGACCCGGACAGGGGTGCAGATACGCAGTATTTT
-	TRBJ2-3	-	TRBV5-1	CASSPPGADTQYF	TGCGCCAGCAGCCCGCCGGGAGCAGATACGCAGTATTTT
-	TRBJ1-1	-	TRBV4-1	CASSRVRTETEAFF	TGCGCCAGCAGCCGAGTAAGGACAGAAACTGAAGCTTTCTTT
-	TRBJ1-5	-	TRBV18	CASGGGVDQPQHF	TGTGCCAGCGGGGGGGGAGTCGACCAGCCCCAGCATTTT
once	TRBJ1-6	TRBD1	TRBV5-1	CASSLDPGGSSPLHF	TGCGCCAGCAGCTTGGATCCAGGGGGGAGTTCACCCCTCCACTTT
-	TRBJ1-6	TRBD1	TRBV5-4	CASSRRQGGTNSPLHF	TGTGCCAGCAGCCGGAGACAGGGTGGGACTAATTCACCCCTCCACTTT
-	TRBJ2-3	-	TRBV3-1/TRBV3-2	CASSQDMEGTQYF	TGTGCCAGCAGCCAAGATATGGAGGGTACGCAGTATTTT
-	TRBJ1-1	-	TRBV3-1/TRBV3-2	CASSQPRVNTEAFF	TGTGCCAGCAGCCAACCGCGAGTGAACACTGAAGCTTTCTTT
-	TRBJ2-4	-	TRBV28	CASSLGTIGIQYF	TGTGCCAGCAGTTTAGGGACAATTGGCATTCAGTACTTC
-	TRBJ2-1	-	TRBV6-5	CASSYSMGASPNEQFF	TGTGCCAGCAGTTACTCGATGGGGGCCAGCCCCAATGAGCAGTTCTTC
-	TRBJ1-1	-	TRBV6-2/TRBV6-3	CASSYSLRGMGNTEAFF	TGTGCCAGCAGTTACTCCCTCAGGGGTATGGGGAACACTGAAGCTTTCTTT
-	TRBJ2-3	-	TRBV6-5	CASSFGGDTQYF	TGTGCCAGCAGTTTTGGCGGAGATACGCAGTATTTT
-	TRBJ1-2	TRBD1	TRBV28	CASRLGTVYGYTF	TGTGCCAGCAGGCTAGGGACAGTCTATGGCTACACCTTC
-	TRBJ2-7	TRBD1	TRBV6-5	CASSKGQVYEQYF	TGTGCCAGCAGTAAGGGACAGGTCTACGAGCAGTACTTC
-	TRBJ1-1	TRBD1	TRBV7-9	CASSLGGTGYTEAFF	TGTGCCAGCAGCTTAGGCGGGACAGGTTACACTGAAGCTTTCTTT
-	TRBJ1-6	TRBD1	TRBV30	CAWIKGTDTSPLHF	TGTGCCTGGATCAAGGGGACAGATACTTCACCCCTCCACTTT
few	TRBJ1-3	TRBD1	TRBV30	CAWSTTDRAPRDTIYF	TGTGCCTGGAGTACGACGGACAGGGCCCCCCGGGACACCATATATTTT
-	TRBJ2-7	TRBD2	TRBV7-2	CASSPRGLAGGQYF	TGTGCCAGCAGCCCTCGGGGACTAGCGGGAGGGCAGTACTTC
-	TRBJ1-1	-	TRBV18	CASSPRVSGLDTEAFF	TGTGCCAGCTCACCCCGGGTTTCCGGCCTGGACACTGAAGCTTTCTTT
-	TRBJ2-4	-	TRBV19	CASSVRFGAKNIQYF	TGTGCCAGTAGTGTTAGATTCGGGGCCAAAAACATTCAGTACTTC
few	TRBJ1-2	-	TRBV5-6	CASSFHGGDYGYTF	TGTGCCAGCAGTTTCCACGGAGGGGACTATGGCTACACCTTC
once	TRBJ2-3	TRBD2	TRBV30	CAWGKGTSGRTDTQYF	TGTGCCTGGGGTAAAGGGACTAGCGGGAGGACAGATACGCAGTATTTT
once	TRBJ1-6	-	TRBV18	CASSPPSGFGSPLHF	TGTGCCAGCTCACCACCGTCTGGGTTCGGGTCACCCCTCCACTTT
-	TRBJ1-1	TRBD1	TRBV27	CASSLSNWGNRGLRSTEAFF	TGTGCCAGCAGTTTATCGAATTGGGGAAACAGGGGGCTAAGGAGCACTGAAGCTTTCTTT
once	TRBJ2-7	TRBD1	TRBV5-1	CASRLQGASNEQYF	TGCGCCAGCAGGCTCCAGGGGGCATCGAACGAGCAGTACTTC
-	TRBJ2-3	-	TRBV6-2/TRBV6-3	CASSSLQEQDTQYF	TGTGCCAGCAGTTCCCTACAGGAACAAGATACGCAGTATTTT
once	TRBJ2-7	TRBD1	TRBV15	CATSRGGTGPEQYF	TGTGCCACCAGCAGAGGAGGGACAGGGCCCGAGCAGTACTTC
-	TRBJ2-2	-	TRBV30	CAWRPRGTGELFF	TGTGCCTGGAGACCTCGCGGGACCGGGGAGCTGTTTTTT
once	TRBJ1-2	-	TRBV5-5	CASSPAVNGYTF	TGTGCCAGCAGCCCTGCGGTCAATGGCTACACCTTC
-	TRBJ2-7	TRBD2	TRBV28	CASSSRPGTSGRASEQYF	TGTGCCAGCAGTTCACGTCCCGGGACTAGCGGGAGGGCCTCCGAGCAGTACTTC
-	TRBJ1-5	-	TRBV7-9	CASQGQANQPQHF	TGTGCCAGCCAGGGCCAGGCCAATCAGCCCCAGCATTTT
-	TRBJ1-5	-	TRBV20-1	CSASNRDQPQHF	TGCAGTGCTAGTAACCGAGATCAGCCCCAGCATTTT